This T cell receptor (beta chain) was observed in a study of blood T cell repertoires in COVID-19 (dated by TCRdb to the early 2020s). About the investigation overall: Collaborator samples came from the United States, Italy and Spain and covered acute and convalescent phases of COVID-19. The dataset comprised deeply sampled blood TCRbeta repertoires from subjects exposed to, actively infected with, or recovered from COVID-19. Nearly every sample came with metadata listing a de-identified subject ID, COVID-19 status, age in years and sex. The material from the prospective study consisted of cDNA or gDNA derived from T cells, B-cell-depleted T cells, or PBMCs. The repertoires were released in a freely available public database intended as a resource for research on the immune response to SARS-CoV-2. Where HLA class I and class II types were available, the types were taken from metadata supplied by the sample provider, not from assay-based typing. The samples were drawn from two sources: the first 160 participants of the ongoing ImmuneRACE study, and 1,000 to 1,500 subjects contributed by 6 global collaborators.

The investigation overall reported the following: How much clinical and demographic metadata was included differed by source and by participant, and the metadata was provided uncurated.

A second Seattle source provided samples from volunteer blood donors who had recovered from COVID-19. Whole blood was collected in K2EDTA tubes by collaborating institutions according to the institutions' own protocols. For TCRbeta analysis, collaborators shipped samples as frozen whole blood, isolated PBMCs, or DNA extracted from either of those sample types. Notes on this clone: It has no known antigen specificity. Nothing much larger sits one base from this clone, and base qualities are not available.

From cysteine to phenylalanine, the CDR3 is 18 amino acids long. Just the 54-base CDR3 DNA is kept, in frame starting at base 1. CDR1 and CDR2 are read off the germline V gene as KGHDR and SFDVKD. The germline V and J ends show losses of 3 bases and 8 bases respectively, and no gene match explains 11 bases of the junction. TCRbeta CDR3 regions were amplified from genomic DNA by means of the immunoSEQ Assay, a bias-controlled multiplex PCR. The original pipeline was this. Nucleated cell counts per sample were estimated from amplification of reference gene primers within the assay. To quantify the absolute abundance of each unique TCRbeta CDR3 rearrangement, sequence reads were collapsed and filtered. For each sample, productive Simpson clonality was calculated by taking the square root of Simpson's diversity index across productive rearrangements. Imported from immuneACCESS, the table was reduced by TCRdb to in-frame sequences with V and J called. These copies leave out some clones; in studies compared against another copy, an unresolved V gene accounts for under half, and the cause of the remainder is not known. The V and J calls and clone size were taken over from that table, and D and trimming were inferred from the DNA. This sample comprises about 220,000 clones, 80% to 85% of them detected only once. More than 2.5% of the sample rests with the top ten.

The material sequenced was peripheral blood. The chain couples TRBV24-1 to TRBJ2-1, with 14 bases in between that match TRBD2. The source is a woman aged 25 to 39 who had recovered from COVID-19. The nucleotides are TGTGCCACCAGTGATCCGACATATGGGACTAGCGGGAGAGATGAGCAGTTCTTC. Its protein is CATSDPTYGTSGRDEQFF.